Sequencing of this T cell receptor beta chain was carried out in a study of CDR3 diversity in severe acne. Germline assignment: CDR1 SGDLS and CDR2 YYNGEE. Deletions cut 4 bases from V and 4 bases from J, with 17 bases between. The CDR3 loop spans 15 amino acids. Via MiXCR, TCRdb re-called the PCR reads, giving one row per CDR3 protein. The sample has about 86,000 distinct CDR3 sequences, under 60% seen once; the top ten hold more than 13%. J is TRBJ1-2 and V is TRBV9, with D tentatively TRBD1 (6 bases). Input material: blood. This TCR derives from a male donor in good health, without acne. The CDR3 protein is CASSSFSGAGYGYTF. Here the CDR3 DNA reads TGTGCCAGCAGCTCCTTCTCGGGGGCAGGCTATGGCTACACCTTC.